This T cell receptor beta chain was recovered during a study of CD8+ T cells in alopecia areata. CDR3 length: 13 residues. Trimming removed 2 bases at V and 8 bases at J, with 12 bases between. Per the germline V gene, CDR1 is MNHEY and CDR2 is SVGAGI. cDNA reverse transcribed from extracted RNA served as the sequencing template. Clones were sequenced by immunoSEQ multiplex PCR, and TCRdb holds only the in-frame ones, with some missing. Of 95,000 to 120,000 clones in the sample, approximately 60% are singletons; the top ten hold 20% to 25%. Using a FACSAria, the CD4+ and CD8+ T cells were sorted from the PBMCs. Worth noting for this clone: Its antigen remains unidentified.

Study-level points and caveats: In scalp samples, resident alphabeta T cells of normal skin are also sequenced. Lesional tissue from the scalp (especially in alopecia totalis/universalis) showed higher clonality than normal scalp.

The chain carries TRBV6-5 and TRBJ1-2; the D gene is possibly TRBD1 (6 bases). This TCR derives from a human donor in good health. Specimen: CD8+ T cells sorted from blood. The CDR3 nucleotides are TGTGCCAGCAGTTACACAGGGAGGACGGGCTACACCTTC. As protein: CASSYTGRTGYTF.